This entry describes one T cell receptor (beta chain). Its antigen is currently unknown. The data originate from a study of cytomegalovirus exposure and HLA in healthy donors. Study findings and constraints: The majority of TCR sequences were rare, yet some public TCRs appeared in many donors.

The ends were cut back, 1 base at V and 3 bases at J, with 9 bases in the middle. The length of the CDR3 is 15 residues. Germline loops: CDR1 MDHEN, CDR2 SYDVKM. The assay was immunoSEQ multiplex PCR, and TCRdb's table has in-frame clones only and misses some. The table lists more than 95,000 clones, roughly 90% of them singletons. The chain recombines TRBV28 with TRBJ1-4; D might be TRBD1 (5 bases). This sequence originates from a woman aged 18-29 years in good health and CMV-seronegative. The sequenced material came from PBMCs. Here the CDR3 reads CASSLYQGSNEKLFF. The CDR3, as DNA: TGTGCCAGCAGTTTATATCAGGGTTCTAATGAAAAACTGTTTTTT.